The 2 T cell receptor beta chains reported below all come from one sample, sequenced in a study of blood T cell repertoires in COVID-19. Clones were sequenced by immunoSEQ multiplex PCR, and TCRdb holds only the in-frame ones, with some missing. The sample yields some 170,000 clones, approximately 90% seen once. The sample was peripheral blood. The receptors stem from a woman between 65 and 79 years old with COVID-19, enrolled during active disease.

The chain carries TRBV6-5 and TRBJ1-1, with TRBD1 as a possible D gene (5 bases). The CDR3 extends over 13 amino acids. The germline V and J ends were trimmed by 5 bases and 6 bases, with 13 bases remaining between them. Germline values: CDR1 MNHEY, CDR2 SVGAGI. The CDR3 nucleotides read TGTGCCAGCAGTAGGTACAACAGGCCTGAAGCTTTCTTT. Its translation: CASSRYNRPEAFF.

This sequence joins TRBV2 and TRBJ1-5; D may be TRBD1 (6 bases). Germline CDR1 SNHLY, CDR2 FYNNEI. Trimming removed 4 bases from V and 2 bases from J, with 18 bases in between. This CDR3 is 17 amino acids long. The CDR3 protein is CASSGTYRVNGNQPQHF. CDR3 DNA sequence: TGTGCCAGCAGTGGGACTTACAGGGTAAACGGCAATCAGCCCCAGCATTTT.